This TCR beta chain is drawn from a study of control samples from healthy donors and cancer patients. The table lists this clone with a count of one. The CDR3 length is 14 residues. V was clipped by 1 base and J by 1 base, with 7 bases between them. Germline V gene lookup returns CDR1 SGHTA and CDR2 FQGNSA. Sequenced by immunoSEQ multiplex PCR; TCRdb stores in-frame clones only, minus some. The sample carries approximately 46,000 clones, more than 70% recorded once. Sequenced input: PBMCs. The gene calls are TRBV7-2 and TRBJ1-1; D remains unclear. This clonotype was sampled from a woman aged 55-69 years with lung cancer. The CDR3 DNA reads TGTGCCAGCAGCTTAGGAGCAGCGAACACTGAAGCTTTCTTT. Its protein is CASSLGAANTEAFF. The variable domain in full, completed from reference TRBV7-2 and TRBJ1-1, reads GAGVSQSPSNKVTEKGKDVELRCDPISGHTALYWYRQSLGQGLEFLIYFQGNSAPDKSGLPSDRFSAERTGGSVSTLTIQRTQQEDSAVYLCASSLGAANTEAFFGQGTRLTVV.